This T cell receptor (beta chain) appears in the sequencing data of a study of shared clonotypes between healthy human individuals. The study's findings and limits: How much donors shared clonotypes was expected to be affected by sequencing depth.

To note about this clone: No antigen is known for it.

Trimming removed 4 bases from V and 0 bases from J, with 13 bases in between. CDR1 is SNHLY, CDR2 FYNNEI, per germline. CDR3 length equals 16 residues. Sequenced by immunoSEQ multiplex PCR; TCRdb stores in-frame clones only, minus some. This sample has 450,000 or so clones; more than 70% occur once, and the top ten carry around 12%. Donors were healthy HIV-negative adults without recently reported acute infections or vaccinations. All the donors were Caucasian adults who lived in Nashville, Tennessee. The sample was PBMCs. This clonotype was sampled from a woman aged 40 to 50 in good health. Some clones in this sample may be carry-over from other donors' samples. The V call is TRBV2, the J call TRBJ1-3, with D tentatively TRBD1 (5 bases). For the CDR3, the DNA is TGTGCCAGCAGTGTCAGGACAAAACACTCTGGAAACACCATATATTTT. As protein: CASSVRTKHSGNTIYF.